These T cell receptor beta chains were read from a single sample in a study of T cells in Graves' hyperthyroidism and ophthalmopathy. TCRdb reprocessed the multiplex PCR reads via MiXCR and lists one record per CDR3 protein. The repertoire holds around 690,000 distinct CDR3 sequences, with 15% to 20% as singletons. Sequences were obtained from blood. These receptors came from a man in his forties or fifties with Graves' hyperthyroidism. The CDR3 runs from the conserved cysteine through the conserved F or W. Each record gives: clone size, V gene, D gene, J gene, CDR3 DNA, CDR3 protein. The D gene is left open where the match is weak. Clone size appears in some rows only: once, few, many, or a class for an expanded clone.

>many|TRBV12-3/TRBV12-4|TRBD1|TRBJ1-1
TGTGCCAGCAGTTGGGGACAGGGGGCCTCCGAAGCTTTCTTT
CASSWGQGASEAFF
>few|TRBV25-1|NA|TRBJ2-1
TGTGCCAGCAGTGCCTTAAGCGGTTTTCCCTACAATGAGCAGTTCTTC
CASSALSGFPYNEQFF
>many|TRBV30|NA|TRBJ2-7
TGTGCCTGGAGTGTAACGGGGTCAGCCTACGAGCAGTACTTC
CAWSVTGSAYEQYF
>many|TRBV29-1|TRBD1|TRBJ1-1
TGCAGCGTCGTTTTACAGGGGCGTCGTGAAGCTTTCTTT
CSVVLQGRREAFF
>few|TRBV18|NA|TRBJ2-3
TGTGCCAGCTCACCACTTACCGGGGGCGGAGATACGCAGTATTTT
CASSPLTGGGDTQYF
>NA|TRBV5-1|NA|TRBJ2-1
TGCGCCAGCACCCTGATGGCTAGCACAATGGGCAATGAGCAGTTCTTC
CASTLMASTMGNEQFF
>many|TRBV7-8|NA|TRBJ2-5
TGTGCCAGCAGCTTAAATAGGGGGACCGAAGAGACCCAGTACTTC
CASSLNRGTEETQYF
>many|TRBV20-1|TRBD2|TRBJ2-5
TGCAGTGCTACCGGACTAGCGGGAAATGGGTACCAAGAGACCCAGTACTTC
CSATGLAGNGYQETQYF
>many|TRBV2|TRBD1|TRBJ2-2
TGTGCCAGCAGGGGACAGGACTACACCGGGGAGCTGTTTTTT
CASRGQDYTGELFF
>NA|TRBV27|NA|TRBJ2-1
TGTGCCAGCAGTCCCCGGGACGGACGCAATGAGCAGTTCTTC
CASSPRDGRNEQFF
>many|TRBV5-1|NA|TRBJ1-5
TGCGCCAGCAGCTTGGTCGGGGATAGCAATCAGCCCCAGCATTTT
CASSLVGDSNQPQHF
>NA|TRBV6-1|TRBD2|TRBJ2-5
TGTGCCAGCAGTTGGCTAGGGACTAGCGGTCAAGAGACCCAGTACTTC
CASSWLGTSGQETQYF
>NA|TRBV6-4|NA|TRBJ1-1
TGTGCCAGCAGTGACGTAATGAACACTGAAGCTTTCTTT
CASSDVMNTEAFF
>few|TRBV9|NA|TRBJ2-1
TGTGCCAGCAGCCCCCGAGGAGACGACACCGACAATGAGCAGTTCTTC
CASSPRGDDTDNEQFF
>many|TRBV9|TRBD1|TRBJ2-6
TGTGCCAGCAGCGTAGGGCAGGGGGCTGGGGCCAACGTCCTGACTTTC
CASSVGQGAGANVLTF
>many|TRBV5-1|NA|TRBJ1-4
TGCGCCAGCAGCCAGGACACCATTAATGAAAAACTGTTTTTT
CASSQDTINEKLFF
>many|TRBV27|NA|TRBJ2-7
TGTGCCAGCAGTTTCGACGGGGTAGGATTCTACGAGCAGTACTTC
CASSFDGVGFYEQYF
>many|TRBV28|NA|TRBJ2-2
TGTGCCAGCAGGGAAGGGGGCGGGGAGCTGTTTTTT
CASREGGGELFF
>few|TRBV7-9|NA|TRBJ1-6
TGTGCCAGCAGCCATGCCGGGCAGGGTGTTTCACCCCTCCACTTT
CASSHAGQGVSPLHF
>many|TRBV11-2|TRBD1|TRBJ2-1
TGTGCCAGCAGCTTGGAAAGGGGGCAATACGAGCAGTTCTTC
CASSLERGQYEQFF
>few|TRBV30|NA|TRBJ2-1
TGTGCCTGGAGTGTCCGGGACTTAAGCTACAATGAGCAGTTCTTC
CAWSVRDLSYNEQFF
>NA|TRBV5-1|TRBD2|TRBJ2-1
TGCGCCAGCCAGCGGGACCAGAATAACAATGAGCAGTTCTTC
CASQRDQNNNEQFF
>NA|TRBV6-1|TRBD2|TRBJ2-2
TGTGCCAGCAGTTCCTTTAGCGGGGGGGGTCCTACCGGGGAGCTGTTTTTT
CASSSFSGGGPTGELFF
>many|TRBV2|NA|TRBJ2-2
TGTGCCAGCAGTGTCAGGGAGAACACCGGGGAGCTGTTTTTT
CASSVRENTGELFF
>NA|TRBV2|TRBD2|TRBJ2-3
TGTGCCAGCAGCCCAAAGCCCGGACTAGCGGGCTACACAGATACGCAGTATTTT
CASSPKPGLAGYTDTQYF
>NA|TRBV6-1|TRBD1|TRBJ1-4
TGTGCCAGCGCCTTTGGGACAGGGAATAAAAAACTGTTTTTT
CASAFGTGNKKLFF
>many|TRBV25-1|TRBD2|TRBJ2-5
TGTGCCAGCAGTGATGGGACTAGCGGACTTAGGGGAGAGACCCAGTACTTC
CASSDGTSGLRGETQYF
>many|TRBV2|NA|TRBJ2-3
TGTGCCAGCAGTGGCCTCGGGCTGGGCACAGATACGCAGTATTTT
CASSGLGLGTDTQYF
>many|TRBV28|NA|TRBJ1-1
TGTGCCAGCAGTTTTCACGGTCAGGGTTTTTTGGGCACTGAAGCTTTCTTT
CASSFHGQGFLGTEAFF
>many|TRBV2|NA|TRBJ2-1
TGTGCCAGCAGCTTAAGCGGGTCCACCTACAATGAGCAGTTCTTC
CASSLSGSTYNEQFF
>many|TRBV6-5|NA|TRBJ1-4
TGTGCCAGCAGTTACTCGCCACCCTTGAGGTCAACTAATGAAAAACTGTTTTTT
CASSYSPPLRSTNEKLFF
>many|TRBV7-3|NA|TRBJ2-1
TGTGCCAGCAGCACATACAGGGGGGGCTACAATGAGCAGTTCTTC
CASSTYRGGYNEQFF
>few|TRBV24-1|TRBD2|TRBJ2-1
TGTGCCACCAACAGCGGGAGGGCCCCTGGCAATGAGCAGTTCTTC
CATNSGRAPGNEQFF
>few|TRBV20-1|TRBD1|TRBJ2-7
TGCAGTGCTCGGACCCCGGACAGGGGCTACGAGCAGTACTTC
CSARTPDRGYEQYF
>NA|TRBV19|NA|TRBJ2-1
TGTGCCAGTAGTCCCGGGCCCCGGGGTGAGCAGTTCTTC
CASSPGPRGEQFF
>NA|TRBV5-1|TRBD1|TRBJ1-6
TGCGCCAGCAGCTACAGGGGGGATAATTCACCCCTCCACTTT
CASSYRGDNSPLHF
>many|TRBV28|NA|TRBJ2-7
TGTGCCAGCAGTTTCATCCATCAAACCTACGAGCAGTACTTC
CASSFIHQTYEQYF
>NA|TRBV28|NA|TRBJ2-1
TGTGCCAGCTGTACGGCAAGTTCCTACAATGAGCAGTTCTTC
CASCTASSYNEQFF
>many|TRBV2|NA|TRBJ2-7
TGTGCCAGCAGCTATCTAGGACAGCCTACCTACGAGCAGTACTTC
CASSYLGQPTYEQYF
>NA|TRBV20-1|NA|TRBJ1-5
TGCAGTGCGACGACCGGTGATCAGCCCCAGCATTTT
CSATTGDQPQHF
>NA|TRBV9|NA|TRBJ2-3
TGTGCCAGCAGCGCCGAGCAGAGTGAGGGCACAGATACGCAGTATTTT
CASSAEQSEGTDTQYF
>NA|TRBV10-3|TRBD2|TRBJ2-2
TGTGCCATCAGTGAGCGTGGGCTAGCGGGTAACACCGGGGAGCTGTTTTTT
CAISERGLAGNTGELFF
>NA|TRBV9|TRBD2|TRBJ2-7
TGTGCCAGCAGCGTAGGGGCTAGCGGCACTTATAAATCAACCTACGAGCAGTACTTC
CASSVGASGTYKSTYEQYF
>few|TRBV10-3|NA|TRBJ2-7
TGTGCCATCACCGAATCCCAAAAGGGTAGCCTCGAGCAGTACTTC
CAITESQKGSLEQYF
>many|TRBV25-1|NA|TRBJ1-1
TGTGCCAGCGGAAAGTCGGAGTCTTTTGAAGCTTTCTTT
CASGKSESFEAFF
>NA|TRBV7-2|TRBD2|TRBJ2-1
TGTGCCAGCAGCTCGACGATTACTAGCGGGAGTTACAATGAGCAGTTCTTC
CASSSTITSGSYNEQFF
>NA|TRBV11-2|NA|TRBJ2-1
TGTGCCGGAAGCTCCACACTGAGGCCCGATGAGCAGTTCTTC
CAGSSTLRPDEQFF
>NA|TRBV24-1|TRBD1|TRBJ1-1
TGTGCCACCAGTGGCCAACAGGGGACTGAAGCTCTCTTT
CATSGQQGTEALF
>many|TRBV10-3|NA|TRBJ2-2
TGTGCCGTAGGGGGGGGTGCCGTGGGCACCGGGGAGCTGTTTTTT
CAVGGGAVGTGELFF
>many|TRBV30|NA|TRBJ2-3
TGTGCCGTTCAGGAAACAGATACGCAGTATTTT
CAVQETDTQYF
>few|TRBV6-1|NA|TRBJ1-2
TGTGCCAGCCTCCCCAGGGGAGGCTCTGGCTACACCTTC
CASLPRGGSGYTF
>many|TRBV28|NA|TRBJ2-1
TGTGCCAGCAGCTCAAGGGTCGAGTACAATGAGCAGTTCTTC
CASSSRVEYNEQFF
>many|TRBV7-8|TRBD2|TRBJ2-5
TGTGCCAGCAGCCCCAGAGCGGGAGAGGAGACCCAGTACTTC
CASSPRAGEETQYF
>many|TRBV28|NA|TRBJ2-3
TGTGCCAGCCTCAGGGCGGGGCTCACAGATACGCAGTATTTT
CASLRAGLTDTQYF
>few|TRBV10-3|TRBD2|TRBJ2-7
TGTGCCATCAGTGAGGCCCTAGCGGGAGAGTATTTCGACGAGCAGTACTTC
CAISEALAGEYFDEQYF
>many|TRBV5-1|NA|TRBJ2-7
TGCGCCAGCAGCACAGGGTTTGCCCACGAGCAGTACTTC
CASSTGFAHEQYF
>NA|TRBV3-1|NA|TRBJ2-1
TGTGCCAGCAGCCACGATCGGAAAAATGAGCAGTTCTTC
CASSHDRKNEQFF
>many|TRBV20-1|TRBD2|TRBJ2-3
TGCAGTGCCCCGACTAGCGGGAGAGCTGATACGCAGTATTTT
CSAPTSGRADTQYF